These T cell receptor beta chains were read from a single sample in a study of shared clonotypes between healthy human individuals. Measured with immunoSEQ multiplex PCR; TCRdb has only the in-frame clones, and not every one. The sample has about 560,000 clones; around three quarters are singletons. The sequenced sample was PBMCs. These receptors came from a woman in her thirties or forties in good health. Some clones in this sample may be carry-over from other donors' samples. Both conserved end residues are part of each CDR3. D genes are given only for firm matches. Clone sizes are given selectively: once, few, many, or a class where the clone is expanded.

CDR3 protein: CASSLGVGNYEQYF
CDR3 DNA: TGTGCCAGCAGCTTAGGGGTCGGTAACTACGAGCAGTACTTC
V gene: TRBV11-2
J gene: TRBJ2-7
D gene: -
clone size: -

CDR3 protein: CASSPRRSSYEQYF
CDR3 DNA: TGTGCCAGCAGCCCAAGGCGAAGCTCCTACGAGCAGTACTTC
V gene: TRBV5-6
J gene: TRBJ2-7
D gene: -
clone size: -

CDR3 protein: CASSYSTSPGGGQFF
CDR3 DNA: TGTGCCAGCAGTTACTCGACGTCCCCGGGAGGTGGGCAGTTCTTC
V gene: TRBV6-6
J gene: TRBJ2-1
D gene: TRBD2
clone size: -

CDR3 protein: CASGELWTEAFF
CDR3 DNA: TGTGCCAGCGGGGAACTTTGGACTGAAGCTTTCTTT
V gene: TRBV4-2
J gene: TRBJ1-1
D gene: -
clone size: -

CDR3 protein: CSAGTSAREQYF
CDR3 DNA: TGCAGCGCCGGGACTAGCGCCCGCGAGCAGTACTTC
V gene: TRBV29-1
J gene: TRBJ2-7
D gene: TRBD2
clone size: -

CDR3 protein: CASSLDAEKLFF
CDR3 DNA: TGTGCCAGCAGCTTGGATGCTGAAAAACTGTTTTTT
V gene: TRBV5-8
J gene: TRBJ1-4
D gene: -
clone size: -

CDR3 protein: CASSYTSGNTGELFF
CDR3 DNA: TGTGCCAGCAGTTACACTAGCGGGAACACCGGGGAGCTGTTTTTT
V gene: TRBV6-6
J gene: TRBJ2-2
D gene: TRBD2
clone size: -

CDR3 protein: CASSMRVSLSGYEQYF
CDR3 DNA: TGTGCCAGTAGTATGCGAGTTTCTCTTAGCGGGTACGAGCAGTACTTC
V gene: TRBV19
J gene: TRBJ2-7
D gene: TRBD2
clone size: once

CDR3 protein: CASSAGNQETQYF
CDR3 DNA: TGCGCCAGCAGTGCGGGGAACCAAGAGACCCAGTACTTC
V gene: TRBV10-2
J gene: TRBJ2-5
D gene: -
clone size: -

CDR3 protein: CAWSVRDRNTEAFF
CDR3 DNA: TGTGCCTGGAGTGTACGGGACCGTAACACTGAAGCTTTCTTT
V gene: TRBV30
J gene: TRBJ1-1
D gene: -
clone size: -

CDR3 protein: CASSLQGAPFGHTF
CDR3 DNA: TGTGCCAGCAGCTTACAGGGAGCCCCCTTCGGCCACACCTTC
V gene: TRBV13
J gene: TRBJ1-2
D gene: -
clone size: -

CDR3 protein: CASSQGQGPPKDTIYF
CDR3 DNA: TGTGCCAGCAGCCAAGGGCAGGGGCCGCCTAAGGACACCATATATTTT
V gene: TRBV14
J gene: TRBJ1-3
D gene: -
clone size: -

CDR3 protein: CASSFNTGELFF
CDR3 DNA: TGTGCCAGCAGCTTCAACACCGGGGAGCTGTTTTTT
V gene: TRBV14
J gene: TRBJ2-2
D gene: -
clone size: -

CDR3 protein: CSAAVGLAGGPSSYNEQFF
CDR3 DNA: TGCAGCGCTGCGGTGGGACTAGCGGGAGGGCCGAGCTCCTACAATGAGCAGTTCTTC
V gene: TRBV29-1
J gene: TRBJ2-1
D gene: TRBD2
clone size: -

CDR3 protein: CASSEAAGGGETQYF
CDR3 DNA: TGTGCCAGCAGTGAAGCGGCGGGAGGAGGCGAGACCCAGTACTTC
V gene: TRBV25-1
J gene: TRBJ2-5
D gene: TRBD2
clone size: -

CDR3 protein: CASSLASSWDRGRGQYF
CDR3 DNA: TGTGCCAGCAGCTTAGCTTCCTCCTGGGACAGGGGGCGTGGGCAGTACTTC
V gene: TRBV7-8
J gene: TRBJ2-5
D gene: TRBD1
clone size: -

CDR3 protein: CASSLSLAGGARYEQYF
CDR3 DNA: TGTGCCAGCAGCTTAAGTCTAGCGGGAGGCGCGCGGTACGAGCAGTACTTC
V gene: TRBV7-6
J gene: TRBJ2-7
D gene: TRBD2
clone size: -

CDR3 protein: CASSLEGTGELFF
CDR3 DNA: TGTGCCAGCAGCTTGGAGGGGACCGGGGAGCTGTTTTTT
V gene: TRBV5-5
J gene: TRBJ2-2
D gene: -
clone size: once

CDR3 protein: CASSLAVNGCTEAFF
CDR3 DNA: TGTGCCAGCAGCTTAGCGGTCAACGGATGCACTGAAGCTTTCTTT
V gene: TRBV7-6
J gene: TRBJ1-1
D gene: -
clone size: -

CDR3 protein: CASSVVQGFSGELFF
CDR3 DNA: TGTGCCAGCAGTGTAGTACAGGGGTTTTCCGGGGAGCTGTTTTTT
V gene: TRBV2
J gene: TRBJ2-2
D gene: TRBD1
clone size: few